This T cell receptor (beta chain) was sequenced during a study of T cell responses to AZD1222 COVID-19 vaccine. Study-level findings and limits: Repertoires were collected only later (after the peak T cell response had occurred). Clonal diversity was possibly underestimated, and the donors were mostly white British, with more females.

Only in-frame clones appear in the TCRdb table, and some are missing; sequencing was by immunoSEQ multiplex PCR. Among more than 100,000 clones, 88% were seen once, and the ten largest hold roughly 20%. Points on this clone: Its antigen remains unknown.

This TCR was sampled from an adult in good health. Sequenced here: peripheral blood, sampled on day 0 of AZD1222 vaccination.

DNA of the CDR3: TGTGCCAGTAGTATTGGGGCCAACTCCTACGAGCAGTACTTC. This encodes CASSIGANSYEQYF. The chain is built from TRBV19 and TRBJ2-7; possible D gene TRBD1, 5 bases. V dropped 3 bases and J dropped 0 bases, with 9 bases sitting between them. The CDR3 is made up of 14 amino acids. CDR1 LNHDA and CDR2 SQIVND come from the germline V gene (reference sequence).